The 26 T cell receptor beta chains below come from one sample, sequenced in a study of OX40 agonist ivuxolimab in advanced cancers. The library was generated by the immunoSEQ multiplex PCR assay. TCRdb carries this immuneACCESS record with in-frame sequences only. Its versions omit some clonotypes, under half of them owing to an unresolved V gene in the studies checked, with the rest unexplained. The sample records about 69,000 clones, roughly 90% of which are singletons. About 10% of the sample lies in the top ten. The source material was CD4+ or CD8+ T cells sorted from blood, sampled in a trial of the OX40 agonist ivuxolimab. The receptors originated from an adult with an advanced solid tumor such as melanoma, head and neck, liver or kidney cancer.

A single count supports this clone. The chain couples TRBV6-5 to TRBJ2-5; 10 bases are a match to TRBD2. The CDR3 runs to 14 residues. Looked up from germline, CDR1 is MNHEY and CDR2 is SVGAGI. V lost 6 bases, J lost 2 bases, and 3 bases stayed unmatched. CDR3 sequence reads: CASRGTSVQETQYF. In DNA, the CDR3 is TGTGCCAGCAGGGGGACTAGCGTGCAAGAGACCCAGTACTTC.

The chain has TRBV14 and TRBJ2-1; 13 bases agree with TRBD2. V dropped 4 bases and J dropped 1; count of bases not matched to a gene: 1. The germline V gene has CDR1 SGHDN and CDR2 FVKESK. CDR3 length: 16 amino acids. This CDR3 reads CASSRTSGSSYNEQFF. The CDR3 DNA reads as TGTGCCAGCAGCCGGACTAGCGGGAGTTCCTACAATGAGCAGTTCTTC.

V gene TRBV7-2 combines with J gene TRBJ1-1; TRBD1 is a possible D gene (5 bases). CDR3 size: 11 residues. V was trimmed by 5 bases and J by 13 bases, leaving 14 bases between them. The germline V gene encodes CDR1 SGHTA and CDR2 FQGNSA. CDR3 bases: TGTGCCAGCAGCCCGGCAGGGACGAATTTCTTT. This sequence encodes CASSPAGTNFF.

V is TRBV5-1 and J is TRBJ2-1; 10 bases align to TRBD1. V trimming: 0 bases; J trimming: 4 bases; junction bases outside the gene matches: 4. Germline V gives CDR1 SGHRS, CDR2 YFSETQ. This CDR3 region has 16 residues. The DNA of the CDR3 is TGCGCCAGCAGCTTGGACCGGGACAGGGGTTACAATGAGCAGTTCTTC. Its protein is CASSLDRDRGYNEQFF. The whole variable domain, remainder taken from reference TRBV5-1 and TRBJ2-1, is KAGVTQTPRYLIKTRGQQVTLSCSPISGHRSVSWYQQTPGQGLQFLFEYFSETQRNKGNFPGRFSGRQFSNSRSEMNVSTLELGDSALYLCASSLDRDRGYNEQFFGPGTRLTVL.

CDR3 sequence reads: CASSRGGSGQETQYF. For the CDR3, the DNA is TGTGCCAGCAGCAGAGGGGGTAGCGGACAAGAGACCCAGTACTTC. The chain has TRBV5-6 and TRBJ2-5; TRBD1 or TRBD2 may be the D gene (6 bases each). Trimming shortened V by 4 bases and J by 2 bases, and 15 bases separated the two germline ends. Germline CDR1 and CDR2: SGHDT and YYEEEE. This CDR3 comprises 15 residues.

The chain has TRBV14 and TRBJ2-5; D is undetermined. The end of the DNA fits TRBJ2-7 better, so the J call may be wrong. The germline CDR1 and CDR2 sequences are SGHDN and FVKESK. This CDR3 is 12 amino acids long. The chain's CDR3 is CASSQGAYEQYF. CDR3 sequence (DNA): TGTGCCAGCAGCCAAGGTGCCTACGAGCAGTACTTC.

CDR3 region: CASSLESWGNTIYF. In nucleotides, the CDR3 is TGCGCCAGCAGCTTGGAGTCCTGGGGAAACACCATATATTTT. This chain links TRBV5-1 with TRBJ1-3; D ambiguous. V gave up 0 bases and J gave up 4 bases, with 8 bases separating them. The CDR3 consists of 14 residues. Per the germline V gene, CDR1 is SGHRS and CDR2 is YFSETQ.

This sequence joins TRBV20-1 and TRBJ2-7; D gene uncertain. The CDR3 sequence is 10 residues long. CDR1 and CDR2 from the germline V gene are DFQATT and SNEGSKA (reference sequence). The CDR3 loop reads CQAGSYEQYF. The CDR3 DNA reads TGCCAGGCCGGGTCCTACGAGCAGTACTTC.

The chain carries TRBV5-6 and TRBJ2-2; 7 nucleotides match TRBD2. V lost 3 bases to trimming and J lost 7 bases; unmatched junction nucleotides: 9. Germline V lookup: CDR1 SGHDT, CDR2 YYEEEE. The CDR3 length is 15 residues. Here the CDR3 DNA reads TGTGCCAGCAGCTCAAGCGGGGTGAAGGGCGGGGAGCTGTTTTTT. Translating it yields CASSSSGVKGGELFF.

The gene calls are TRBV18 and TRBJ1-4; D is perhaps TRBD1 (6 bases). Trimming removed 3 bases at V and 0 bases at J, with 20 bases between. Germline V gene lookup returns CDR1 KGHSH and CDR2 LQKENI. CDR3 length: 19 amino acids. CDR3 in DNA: TGTGCCAGCTCACCTCAACTGCGTCGGACAGCACCAACTAATGAAAAACTGTTTTTT. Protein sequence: CASSPQLRRTAPTNEKLFF.

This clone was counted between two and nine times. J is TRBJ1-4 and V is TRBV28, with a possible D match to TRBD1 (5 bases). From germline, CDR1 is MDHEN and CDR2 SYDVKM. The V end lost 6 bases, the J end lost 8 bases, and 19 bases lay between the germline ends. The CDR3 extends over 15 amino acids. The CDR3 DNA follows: TGTGCCAGCAGGGCCATGGGGGGGGATAACGAAAAACTGTTTTTT. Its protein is CASRAMGGDNEKLFF.

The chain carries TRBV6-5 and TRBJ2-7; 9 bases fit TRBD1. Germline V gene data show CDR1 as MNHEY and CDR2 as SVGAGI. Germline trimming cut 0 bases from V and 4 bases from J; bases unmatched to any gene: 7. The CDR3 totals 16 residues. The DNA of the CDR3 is TGTGCCAGCAGTTACTCGATTACAGGGGGCAGGTACGAGCAGTACTTC. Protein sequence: CASSYSITGGRYEQYF.

The CDR3 DNA follows: TGTGCCATCAGTACCCGGGACAGCGCCTACGAGCAGTACTTC. Protein product: CAISTRDSAYEQYF. The chain couples TRBV10-3 to TRBJ2-7; 7 bases map to TRBD1. Germline CDR1 reads ENHRY; CDR2 reads SYGVKD. The ends lost 5 bases at V and 2 bases at J; junction bases unmatched: 6. The CDR3 spans 14 residues.

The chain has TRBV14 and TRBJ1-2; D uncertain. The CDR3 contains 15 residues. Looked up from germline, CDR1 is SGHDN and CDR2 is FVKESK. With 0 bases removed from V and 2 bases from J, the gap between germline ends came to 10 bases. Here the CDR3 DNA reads TGTGCCAGCAGCCAAGATAGACGAGAAAACTATGGCTACACCTTC. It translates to CASSQDRRENYGYTF.

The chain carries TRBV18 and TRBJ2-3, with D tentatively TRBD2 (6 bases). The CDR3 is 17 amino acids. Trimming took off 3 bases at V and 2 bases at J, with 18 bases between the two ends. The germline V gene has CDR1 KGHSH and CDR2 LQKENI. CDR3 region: CASSPWPGGKDTDTQYF. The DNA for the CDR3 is TGTGCCAGCTCACCCTGGCCGGGCGGGAAGGACACAGATACGCAGTATTTT.

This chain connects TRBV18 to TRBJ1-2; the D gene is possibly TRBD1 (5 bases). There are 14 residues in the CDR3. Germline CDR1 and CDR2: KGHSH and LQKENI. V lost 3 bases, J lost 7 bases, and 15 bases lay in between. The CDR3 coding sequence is TGTGCCAGCTCACCGGGACGGGGCGACTTTGGCTACACCTTC. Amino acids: CASSPGRGDFGYTF.

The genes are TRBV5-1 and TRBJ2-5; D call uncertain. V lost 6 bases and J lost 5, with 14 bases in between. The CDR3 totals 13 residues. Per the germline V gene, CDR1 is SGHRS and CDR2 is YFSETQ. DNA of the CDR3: TGCGCCAGCACAAGCGCATTCGGGGAGACCCAGTACTTC. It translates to CASTSAFGETQYF.

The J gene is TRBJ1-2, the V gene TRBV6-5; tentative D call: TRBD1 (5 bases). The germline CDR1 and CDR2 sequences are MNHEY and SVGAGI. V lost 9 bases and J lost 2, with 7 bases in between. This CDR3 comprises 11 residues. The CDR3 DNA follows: TGTGCCAGTTGGGGGAACTATGGCTACACCTTC. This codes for CASWGNYGYTF.

This chain's CDR3 is CASSRGSSEDTQYF. CDR3 bases: TGTGCCAGCAGCCGAGGTTCTAGCGAGGATACGCAGTATTTT. The chain combines TRBV7-3 with TRBJ2-3; maybe TRBD2 (6 bases). The CDR3 spans 14 residues. Per germline, CDR1 SGHTA and CDR2 FQGTGA. V shed 5 bases and J shed 6 bases, with 15 bases lying between them.

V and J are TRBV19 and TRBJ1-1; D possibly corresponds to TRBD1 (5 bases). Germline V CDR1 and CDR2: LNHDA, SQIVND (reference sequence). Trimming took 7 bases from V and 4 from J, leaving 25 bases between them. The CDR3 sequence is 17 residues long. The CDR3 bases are TGTGCCAGTATAGAAAGGCCAGGGATATCTGTGAGCACTGAAGCTTTCTTT. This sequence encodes CASIERPGISVSTEAFF.

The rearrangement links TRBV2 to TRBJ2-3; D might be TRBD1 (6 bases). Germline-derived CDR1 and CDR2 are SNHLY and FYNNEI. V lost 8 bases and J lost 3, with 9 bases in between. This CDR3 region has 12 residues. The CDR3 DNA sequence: TGTGCCAGCGCGAGGGGGACAGATACGCAGTATTTT. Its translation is CASARGTDTQYF. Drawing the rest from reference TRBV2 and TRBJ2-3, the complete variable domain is EPEVTQTPSHQVTQMGQEVILRCVPISNHLYFYWYRQILGQKVEFLVSFYNNEISEKSEIFDDQFSVERPDGSNFTLKIRSTKLEDSAMYFCASARGTDTQYFGPGTRLTVL.

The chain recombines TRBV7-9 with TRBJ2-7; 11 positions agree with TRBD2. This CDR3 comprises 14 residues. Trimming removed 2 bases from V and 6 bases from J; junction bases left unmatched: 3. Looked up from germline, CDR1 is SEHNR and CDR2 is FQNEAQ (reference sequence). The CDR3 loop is CASSLTSGSTEQYF. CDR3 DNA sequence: TGTGCCAGCAGCTTAACTAGCGGGAGTACCGAGCAGTACTTC. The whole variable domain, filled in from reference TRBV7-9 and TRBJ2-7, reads DTGVSQNPRHKITKRGQNVTFRCDPISEHNRLYWYRQTLGQGPEFLTYFQNEAQLEKSRLLSDRFSAERPKGSFSTLEIQRTEQGDSAMYLCASSLTSGSTEQYFGPGTRLTVT.

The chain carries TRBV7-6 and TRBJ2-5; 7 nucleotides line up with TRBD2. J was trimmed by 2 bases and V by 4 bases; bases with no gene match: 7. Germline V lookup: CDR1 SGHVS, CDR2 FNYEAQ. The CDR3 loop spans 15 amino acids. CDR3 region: CASSSTSPPQETQYF. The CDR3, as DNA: TGTGCCAGCAGCTCGACTAGCCCCCCTCAAGAGACCCAGTACTTC.

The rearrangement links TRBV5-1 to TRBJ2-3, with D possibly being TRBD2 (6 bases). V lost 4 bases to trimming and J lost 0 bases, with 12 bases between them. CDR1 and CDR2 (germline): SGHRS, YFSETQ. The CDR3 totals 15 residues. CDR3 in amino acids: CASSTGTGSTDTQYF. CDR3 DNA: TGCGCCAGCAGCACCGGGACTGGAAGCACAGATACGCAGTATTTT.

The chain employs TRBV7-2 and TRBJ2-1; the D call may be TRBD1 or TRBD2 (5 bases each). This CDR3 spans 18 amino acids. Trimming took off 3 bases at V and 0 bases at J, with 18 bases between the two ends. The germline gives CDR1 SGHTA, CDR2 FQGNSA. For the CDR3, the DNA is TGTGCCAGCAGCTTCCCCCGGGACCGGCAGAGCTCCTACAATGAGCAGTTCTTC. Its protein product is CASSFPRDRQSSYNEQFF. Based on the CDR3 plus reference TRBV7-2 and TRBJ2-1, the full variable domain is GAGVSQSPSNKVTEKGKDVELRCDPISGHTALYWYRQSLGQGLEFLIYFQGNSAPDKSGLPSDRFSAERTGGSVSTLTIQRTQQEDSAVYLCASSFPRDRQSSYNEQFFGPGTRLTVL.

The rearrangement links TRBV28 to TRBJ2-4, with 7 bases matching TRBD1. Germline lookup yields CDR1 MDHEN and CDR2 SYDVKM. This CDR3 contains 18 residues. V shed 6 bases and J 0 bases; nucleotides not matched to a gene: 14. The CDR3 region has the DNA TGTGCCAGCAGATCCGGGACAGCCAAGGCCTTAGCCAAAAACATTCAGTACTTC. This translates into CASRSGTAKALAKNIQYF.